The clone carrying this TCR beta chain was seen ten or more times. The CDR3 extends over 14 amino acids. The germline V gene encodes CDR1 SGHRS and CDR2 YFSETQ. J lost 0 bases, V lost 5 bases, and 2 bases had no gene match. The sample is drawn from a study of response to subunit inactivated influenza vaccine. TCRdb analysed the RT-PCR reads with MiXCR anew, one entry per CDR3 protein. The sample carries roughly 620,000 distinct CDR3 sequences, roughly 12% recorded once. This same sample was also part of a study on T cells expressing NK-cell markers. This second study notes: UMI-tagged 5'RACE template switching yielded the TCR beta cDNA.

The sequence was collected from a man aged 50-59 years who received an inactivated influenza vaccine. V usage is TRBV5-1 and J usage is TRBJ2-1; TRBD2 aligns across 7 bases. Sequenced here: PBMCs from blood, sampled on the day of vaccination. The CDR3 protein is CASRGGGSYNEQFF. The DNA of the CDR3 is TGCGCCAGCAGGGGGGGGGGCTCCTACAATGAGCAGTTCTTC.